These 22 T cell receptor beta chains share one sample of origin, sequenced in a study of T cells in localized non-small cell lung cancer. Method: immunoSEQ multiplex PCR; TCRdb's copy keeps in-frame clones and lacks some. The sample records more than 100,000 clones, 80% to 90% being singletons. Source: peripheral blood, taken before any cancer treatment. The receptors were gathered from a female donor of 60 years or more with stage I lung adenocarcinoma.

This CDR3 reads CASSQEIAGEGTGELFF. CDR3 in DNA: TGTGCCAGCAGCCAAGAGATAGCGGGAGAGGGAACCGGGGAGCTGTTTTTT. The chain carries TRBV4-2 and TRBJ2-2; TRBD2 matches 9 bases. This CDR3 contains 17 residues. The J segment lost 5 bases and the V segment lost 0 bases, leaving 7 bases of the junction unmatched. The germline CDR1 and CDR2 sequences are LGHNA and YNFKEQ.

The gene calls are TRBV5-5 and TRBJ2-5; no clear D. CDR3 length: 12 amino acids. CDR1 and CDR2 from the germline V gene are SGHKS and YYEKEE (reference sequence). Trimming removed 3 bases from V and 5 bases from J, with 8 bases in between. CDR3 nucleotide sequence: TGTGCCAGCAGCTCCCCTTTTGAGACCCAGTACTTC. This translates into CASSSPFETQYF.

The chain recombines TRBV18 with TRBJ2-7; 8 bases agree with TRBD1. Trimming removed 4 bases from V and 5 bases from J; junction bases left unmatched: 7. Looked up from germline, CDR1 is KGHSH and CDR2 is LQKENI. This CDR3 comprises 14 residues. DNA of the CDR3: TGTGCCAGCTCACAACCGACAGGGGCGGACGAGCAGTACTTC. Encoded protein: CASSQPTGADEQYF. The full variable domain, its missing parts supplied by reference TRBV18 and TRBJ2-7, is NAGVMQNPRHLVRRRGQEARLRCSPMKGHSHVYWYRQLPEEGLKFMVYLQKENIIDESGMPKERFSAEFPKEGPSILRIQQVVRGDSAAYFCASSQPTGADEQYFGPGTRLTVT.

The V gene is TRBV2, the J gene TRBJ1-4; TRBD1 agrees at 7 bases. CDR1 and CDR2 from the germline V gene are SNHLY and FYNNEI. CDR3 length: 16 amino acids. J gave up 8 bases and V 5 bases, and 14 bases lay outside the gene matches. CDR3 coding DNA: TGTGCCAGCAGTCCAGGACAGGCAACCTTATGGGAAAAACTGTTTTTT. Translation: CASSPGQATLWEKLFF.

A single count supports this clone. The V and J genes are TRBV11-3 and TRBJ2-7, with D unresolved. V shed 1 base and J shed 1 base, with 5 bases lying between them. The germline V gene encodes CDR1 SGHNT and CDR2 YENEEA. There are 13 residues in the CDR3. CDR3: CASSLGVSYEQYF. The DNA of the CDR3 is TGTGCCAGCAGCTTAGGGGTATCCTACGAGCAGTACTTC. Full variable domain (missing parts from reference TRBV11-3 and TRBJ2-7): EAGVVQSPRYKIIEKKQPVAFWCNPISGHNTLYWYLQNLGQGPELLIRYENEEAVDDSQLPKDRFSAERLKGVDSTLKIQPAELGDSAVYLCASSLGVSYEQYFGPGTRLTVT.

This clone has a single count. The chain has TRBV7-3 and TRBJ2-1, with 13 nucleotides matching TRBD2. Losses at the gene ends were 2 bases for V and 0 bases for J; bases not matched to a gene: 7. This CDR3 has 19 residues. Germline CDR1 reads SGHTA; CDR2 reads FQGTGA. The CDR3 protein is CASSLEGLAGVSSYNEQFF. The CDR3 DNA reads as TGTGCCAGCAGCTTAGAAGGACTAGCGGGGGTAAGCTCCTACAATGAGCAGTTCTTC.

The genes are TRBV2 and TRBJ2-2, with D maybe TRBD2 (5 bases). The V gene's germline CDR1 is SNHLY and CDR2 FYNNEI. CDR3 length: 15 amino acids. Between the trimmed V and J ends, which lost 8 bases and 0 bases, there was a span of 13 bases. CDR3 coding DNA: TGTGCCAGCCAGGACTTTGGCCCGAACACCGGGGAGCTGTTTTTT. It yields the protein CASQDFGPNTGELFF.

The V gene is TRBV5-1, the J gene TRBJ1-1; TRBD1 aligns across 7 bases. From germline, CDR1 is SGHRS and CDR2 YFSETQ. CDR3 length: 14 residues. V was pared by 1 base and J by 1 base, with 1 base of the junction left unmatched. For the CDR3, the DNA is TGCGCCAGCAGCTTGAGGACAGGGAACACTGAAGCTTTCTTT. Translation gives CASSLRTGNTEAFF.

The chain combines TRBV11-2 with TRBJ2-1; D gene uncertain. V was cut by 3 bases and J by 4 bases, with 7 bases left in between. The CDR3 spans 13 residues. Germline CDR1 is SGHAT and CDR2 is FQNNGV. CDR3 sequence (DNA): TGTGCCAGCAGCTTCTCACCTTACAATGAGCAGTTCTTC. This codes for CASSFSPYNEQFF.

The chain employs TRBV11-2 and TRBJ2-3; TRBD2 matches at 8 bases. This CDR3 is 15 amino acids long. The germline V gene has CDR1 SGHAT and CDR2 FQNNGV. The J segment lost 0 bases and the V segment lost 1 base, leaving 0 bases of the junction unmatched. The CDR3 sequence: CASSLVAGSTDTQYF. The CDR3, as DNA: TGTGCCAGCAGCTTAGTAGCGGGAAGCACAGATACGCAGTATTTT.

This clone appeared a single time. This sequence joins TRBV6-1 and TRBJ2-4; D could derive from TRBD1 or TRBD2 (5 bases each). Germline V gene sequence: CDR1 MNHNS, CDR2 SASEGT. The germline V and J ends were trimmed by 7 bases and 0 bases, with 13 bases remaining between them. The CDR3 consists of 15 residues. CDR3 sequence reads: CASTGDRLAKNIQYF. The CDR3 DNA sequence: TGTGCCAGCACCGGGGACCGTCTAGCCAAAAACATTCAGTACTTC.

J is TRBJ2-3 and V is TRBV6-4; 9 nucleotides agree with TRBD2. Germline V gene sequence: CDR1 MRHNA, CDR2 SNTAGT. Losses at the gene ends were 6 bases for V and 0 bases for J; bases not matched to a gene: 4. The CDR3 runs 15 residues. The CDR3 sequence is CASSPGTSSTDTQYF. In DNA, the CDR3 is TGTGCCAGCAGCCCCGGGACTAGCAGCACAGATACGCAGTATTTT.

The count of this clone is one. The chain joins TRBV25-1 to TRBJ2-2; a possible D gene is TRBD1 (6 bases). Trimming removed 2 bases at V and 7 bases at J, with 11 bases between. The CDR3 sequence is 14 residues long. Per germline, CDR1 MGHDK and CDR2 SYGVNS. The CDR3 is CASSERRGGGELFF. The CDR3 region has the DNA TGTGCCAGCAGTGAACGCAGGGGTGGCGGGGAGCTGTTTTTT.

The CDR3 bases are TGTGCCAGTAGTCATACGGGGACAGGGCCACTCGAGCAGTACTTC. Translation gives CASSHTGTGPLEQYF. The chain recombines TRBV19 with TRBJ2-7, with 9 bases lining up with TRBD1. Germline trimming cut 5 bases from V and 6 bases from J; bases unmatched to any gene: 11. Looked up from germline, CDR1 is LNHDA and CDR2 is SQIVND (reference sequence). The CDR3 consists of 15 residues.

The gene calls are TRBV28 and TRBJ2-5, with 8 bases identical to TRBD2. Germline assignment: CDR1 MDHEN and CDR2 SYDVKM. With V trimmed by 7 bases and J by 4 bases, 20 bases remained unmatched. There are 18 residues in the CDR3. The CDR3 loop is CASTPTPGTRSMRETQYF. CDR3 DNA sequence: TGTGCCAGCACCCCTACCCCGGGGACTAGGTCTATGCGAGAGACCCAGTACTTC.

This clone was seen a single time. The same CDR3 also results from other DNA sequences found in this sample. CDR3 sequence: CASSQPQAFEAFF. For the CDR3, the DNA is TGCGCCAGCAGCCAACCTCAGGCCTTTGAAGCTTTCTTT. The chain has TRBV4-1 and TRBJ1-1, with D unresolved. Trimming took 2 bases from V and 7 from J, leaving 11 bases between them. Germline V lookup: CDR1 MGHRA, CDR2 YSYEKL. There are 13 residues in the CDR3.

V is TRBV5-1 and J is TRBJ1-1; 9 nucleotides match TRBD1. Germline V gene lookup returns CDR1 SGHRS and CDR2 YFSETQ. J lost 5 bases, V lost 4 bases, and 9 bases had no gene match. The CDR3 is 15 amino acids. For the CDR3, the DNA is TGCGCCAGCAGCATCCGGACAGGGGAAGGGACTGAAGCTTTCTTT. This codes for CASSIRTGEGTEAFF.

The rearrangement joins TRBV6-1 to TRBJ2-7; D gene unclear. This CDR3 contains 12 residues. Germline V gives CDR1 MNHNS, CDR2 SASEGT. Trimming cost V 11 bases and J 2 bases, with 13 bases left between them. CDR3 DNA sequence: TGTGCCCACTCCCTCCCCCCCTACGAGCAGTACTTC. It is translated as CAHSLPPYEQYF.

The rearrangement uses TRBV7-2 and TRBJ2-1, with 7 bases that match TRBD2. V gave up 1 base and J gave up 4 bases; unmatched junction bases: 7. Per the germline V gene, CDR1 is SGHTA and CDR2 is FQGNSA. There are 16 residues in the CDR3. CDR3 residues: CASSLGTSLTYNEQFF. For the CDR3, the DNA is TGTGCCAGCAGCTTAGGGACTAGTTTAACGTACAATGAGCAGTTCTTC.

In its sample, this clone was seen a few times. This chain connects TRBV2 to TRBJ1-5, with D possibly TRBD1 on 5 matching bases. This CDR3 is 15 amino acids long. Deletions cut 6 bases from V and 6 bases from J, with 18 bases between. Germline V CDR1 and CDR2: SNHLY, FYNNEI. The CDR3 sequence is CASRLGTLNGQPQHF. CDR3 coding DNA: TGTGCCAGCAGATTAGGGACTCTGAACGGTCAGCCCCAGCATTTT.

This clone was observed a few times. The chain combines TRBV5-1 with TRBJ1-1, with D unclear. V gave up 1 base and J gave up 11 bases, with 18 bases separating them. The V gene's germline CDR1 is SGHRS and CDR2 YFSETQ. The CDR3 extends over 14 amino acids. In nucleotides, the CDR3 is TGCGCCAGCAGCTTGAGTGTAACAGCCTTTCCGGCTTTCTTT. This gives the protein CASSLSVTAFPAFF. The full variable domain, its missing parts supplied by reference TRBV5-1 and TRBJ1-1, is KAGVTQTPRYLIKTRGQQVTLSCSPISGHRSVSWYQQTPGQGLQFLFEYFSETQRNKGNFPGRFSGRQFSNSRSEMNVSTLELGDSALYLCASSLSVTAFPAFFGQGTRLTVV.

This sequence joins TRBV6-5 and TRBJ2-1; D is unclear. The CDR3 loop spans 13 amino acids. The germline CDR1 and CDR2 sequences are MNHEY and SVGAGI. V was shortened by 6 bases and J by 9 bases, with 15 bases between the two germline ends. CDR3 protein: CASSYPSDGEQFF. The CDR3, as DNA: TGTGCCAGCAGCTACCCGTCGGACGGTGAGCAGTTCTTC.